This T cell receptor (beta chain) was sequenced for a study of OX40 agonist ivuxolimab in advanced cancers. Broader study findings: Expanded clones were, on average, more numerous in CD8+ T cells than in CD4+.

A note on this clone: Its antigen is unknown.

Here immunoSEQ multiplex PCR was the method, and the copy in TCRdb shows in-frame clones only, minus some. The data show around 19,000 clones, approximately 86% seen once. This CDR3 comprises 15 residues. In germline, CDR1 is MNHEY, CDR2 SVGAGI. The V and J ends lost 6 bases and 6 bases, in that order; junction bases with no gene match: 9. J is TRBJ2-1 and V is TRBV6-5; 9 nucleotides agree with TRBD2. The TCR sequence derives from an adult with an advanced solid tumor such as melanoma, head and neck, liver or kidney cancer. The sample was CD4+ or CD8+ T cells sorted from blood, taken in a trial of the OX40 agonist ivuxolimab. The CDR3 DNA is TGTGCCAGCAGCCTACTAGCGGGTAGGGCCAATGAGCAGTTCTTC. Encoded protein: CASSLLAGRANEQFF.